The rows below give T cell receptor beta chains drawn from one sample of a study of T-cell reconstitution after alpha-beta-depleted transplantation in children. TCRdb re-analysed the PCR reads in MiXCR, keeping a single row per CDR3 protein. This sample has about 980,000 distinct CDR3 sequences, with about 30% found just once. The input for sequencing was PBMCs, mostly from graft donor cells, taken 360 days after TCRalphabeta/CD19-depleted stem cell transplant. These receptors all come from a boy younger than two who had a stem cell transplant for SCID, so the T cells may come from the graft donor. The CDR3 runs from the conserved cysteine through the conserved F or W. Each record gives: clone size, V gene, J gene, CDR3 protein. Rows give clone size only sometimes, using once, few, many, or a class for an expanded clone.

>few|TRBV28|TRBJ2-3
CASSPDGGWEDTQYF
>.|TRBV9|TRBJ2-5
CASSAEDRARETQYF
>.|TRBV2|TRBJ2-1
CASSISGAGGEQFF
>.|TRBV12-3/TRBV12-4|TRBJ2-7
CASSPNLGYTYEQYF
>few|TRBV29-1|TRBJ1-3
CSVPGTGISGNTIYF
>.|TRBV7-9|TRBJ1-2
CASSLGYLEGYTF
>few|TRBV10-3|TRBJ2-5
CAISDRGRRETQYF
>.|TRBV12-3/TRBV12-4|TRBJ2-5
CASSSGTEAKTQYF
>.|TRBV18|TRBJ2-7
CASSPPGAQLEQYF
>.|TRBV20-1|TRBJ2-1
CSAGTGLAYNEQFF